A single TCR beta chain is shown here with its context. As yet, its antigen is unknown. A much larger clone differs by one base, so this may be a read error. Unsorted libraries came from 2 million PBMCs stored at -80 °C. This record comes from a study of neurological immune-mediated disorders. Synthesis of cDNA was carried out by template-switch 5'RACE. The reaction used 10-nucleotide random UMIs. One entry per CDR3 protein results from TCRdb running MiXCR on the 5' RACE reads. In the table there are about 24,000 distinct CDR3 sequences, 13% of which are singletons. General study results and limits: Patients with HTLV-1-associated myelopathy showed the most TCR clonal expansion. Those with multiple sclerosis showed the least, falling below healthy controls.

Germline CDR1 and CDR2: DFQATT and SNEGSKA (reference sequence). The CDR3 totals 13 residues. Trimming removed 6 bases at V and 2 bases at J, with 13 bases between. V is TRBV20-1 and J is TRBJ1-2; D is uncertain. The TCR was taken from a middle-aged woman with HTLV-1-associated myelopathy (HAM/TSP). What was sequenced was PBMCs. The CDR3 spells CSAQPNRNYGYTF. The CDR3 nucleotides are TGCAGTGCGCAGCCCAACAGAAACTATGGCTACACCTTC.